The 32 T cell receptor beta chains given below trace back to one sample, sequenced in a study of CD8+CD57+ T cells in acquired aplastic anemia (dated by TCRdb to the late 2010s). Sequencing was carried out with an Illumina HiSeq 2000. Genomic DNA was used as template for profiling of TCR beta VDJ combinations and CDR3 sequences. TCRdb took the public reads, trimmed them with fastp at Q25, ran MiXCR for clone calling and kept in-frame beta chains. When rows share a CDR3 protein, they turn into one entry using the most common DNA and genes. The sample profile shows just over 150,000 distinct CDR3 sequences; roughly 50% of them were found once. About 30% of the sample is taken by the ten largest. Expansion of CD8+CD57+ cells had been shown by flow cytometry in the patients chosen for sequencing. The sequenced sample consisted of sorted CD4+, CD8+, or CD8+CD57+ T cells (not recorded which) from PBMCs. The receptor source for this set is a human donor with aplastic anemia.

In regard to this clonotype: The junction departs from germline at one end; a sequencing error may be responsible. The V gene is TRBV9, the J gene TRBJ1-5, with D tentatively TRBD1 (6 bases). Germline CDR1 SGDLS, CDR2 YYNGEE. This CDR3 has 13 residues. CDR3 in DNA: TGTGCCGGCAGCGTTGGACAGAATCAGCCCCGGCATTTT. Amino acid sequence: CAGSVGQNQPRHF.

This clonotype was recorded at least ten times. This chain uses TRBV19 with TRBJ2-1; tentatively, D is TRBD2 (5 bases). V was shortened by 6 bases and J by 1 base, with 7 bases between the two germline ends. CDR3 length: 13 residues. The germline CDR1 and CDR2 sequences are LNHDA and SQIVND (reference sequence). CDR3 sequence: CASRLGSYNEQFF. CDR3 sequence (DNA): TGTGCCAGTAGACTAGGTTCCTACAATGAGCAGTTCTTC.

The rearrangement links TRBV7-9 to TRBJ2-1; 9 nucleotides line up with TRBD1. CDR3 length: 15 residues. CDR1 and CDR2 (germline): SEHNR, FQNEAQ (reference sequence). With 6 bases clipped from V and 7 bases from J, the junction kept 10 bases outside the gene matches. The CDR3 nucleotides are TGTGCCAGCAGTGTACCGGGACAGGGCTGGAATGAGCAGTTCTTC. Translating gives CASSVPGQGWNEQFF.

This rearrangement joins TRBV15 to TRBJ2-1; D tentatively reads TRBD1 or TRBD2 (5 bases each). Trimming took off 1 base at V and 8 bases at J, with 6 bases between the two ends. There are 12 residues in the CDR3. Germline V lookup: CDR1 LNHNV, CDR2 YYDKDF (reference sequence). CDR3 amino acids: CATSRVGDEQFF. In DNA, the CDR3 is TGTGCCACCAGCAGAGTGGGGGATGAGCAGTTCTTC.

Comment on this clonotype: The junction does not match germline at one end; this may be a read error. V is TRBV6-5 and J is TRBJ1-1; TRBD1 matches 7 bases. This CDR3 comprises 15 residues. Germline V gene sequence: CDR1 MNHEY, CDR2 SVGAGI. The CDR3 sequence is CAISYSTGANTEAFF. The CDR3 DNA is TGTGCCATCAGTTACTCTACAGGGGCGAACACTGAAGCTTTCTTT.

Many counts were recorded for this clonotype. The gene calls are TRBV19 and TRBJ1-1, with 10 bases aligning to TRBD1. Looked up from germline, CDR1 is LNHDA and CDR2 is SQIVND (reference sequence). The CDR3 runs to 16 residues. J gave up 3 bases and V 6 bases, and 10 bases lay outside the gene matches. For the CDR3, the DNA is TGTGCCAGTAGAGCCCTGACAGGGGGCTTGGACACTGAAGCTTTCTTT. As protein: CASRALTGGLDTEAFF.

This clonotype was recorded many times. This rearrangement joins TRBV19 to TRBJ2-7; TRBD2 agrees at 9 bases. The germline CDR1 and CDR2 sequences are LNHDA and SQIVND (reference sequence). CDR3 length: 21 residues. Losses at the gene ends were 5 bases for V and 2 bases for J; bases not matched to a gene: 25. The CDR3 region has the DNA TGTGCCAGTAGTCCAAGTGGCGGGAGGGCCCTTGACAAGGCGGCGACCTACGAGCAGTACTTC. Translation: CASSPSGGRALDKAATYEQYF. Drawing the rest from reference TRBV19 and TRBJ2-7, the complete variable domain is DGGITQSPKYLFRKEGQNVTLSCEQNLNHDAMYWYRQDPGQGLRLIYYSQIVNDFQKGDIAEGYSVSREKKESFPLTVTSAQKNPTAFYLCASSPSGGRALDKAATYEQYFGPGTRLTVT.

This clonotype was detected many times. The chain combines TRBV7-2 with TRBJ2-7, with D possibly TRBD2 on 8 matching bases. Between the trimmed V and J ends, which lost 5 bases and 4 bases, there was a span of 24 bases. Germline V gives CDR1 SGHTA, CDR2 FQGNSA. This CDR3 region has 17 residues. The CDR3 DNA follows: TGTGCCAGCAGCATTGCGGGAGGATTCACCAGGGGGTACGAGCAGTACTTC. This codes for CASSIAGGFTRGYEQYF.

Only a few counts were recorded for this clonotype. The chain carries TRBV7-2 and TRBJ2-7, with D perhaps matching TRBD1 (5 bases). The CDR3 runs to 13 residues. Trimming stripped 5 bases from V and 3 bases from J, with 11 bases between. The germline gives CDR1 SGHTA, CDR2 FQGNSA. The CDR3 nucleotides are TGTGCCAGCAGCGCCGACGACAGCTACGAGCAGTACTTC. Amino acids: CASSADDSYEQYF.

This clonotype was recorded a few times. J is TRBJ1-3 and V is TRBV5-1, with D possibly being TRBD1 (5 bases). Looked up from germline, CDR1 is SGHRS and CDR2 is YFSETQ. This CDR3 comprises 16 residues. Trimming took off 1 base at V and 1 base at J, with 12 bases between the two ends. The chain's CDR3 is CASSLNWGVSGNTIYF. The DNA of the CDR3 is TGCGCCAGCAGCTTGAACTGGGGGGTATCTGGAAACACCATATATTTT.

In this sample, this clonotype turned up many times. This CDR3 is CASSLGAGGSYEQYF. The CDR3, as DNA: TGCGCCAGCTCTCTCGGAGCGGGAGGCTCCTACGAGCAGTACTTC. The chain uses TRBV5-1 and TRBJ2-7; 9 bases are a match to TRBD2. The CDR3 runs to 15 residues. In germline, CDR1 is SGHRS, CDR2 YFSETQ. With V trimmed by 7 bases and J by 0 bases, 8 bases remained unmatched.

The chain uses TRBV15 and TRBJ2-7; no reliable D call. From germline, CDR1 is LNHNV and CDR2 YYDKDF (reference sequence). Trimming left V 0 bases short and J 4 bases short, with 13 bases between. This CDR3 has 15 residues. The CDR3 sequence is CATSREIGPSYEQYF. For the CDR3, the DNA is TGTGCCACCAGCAGAGAAATAGGACCCTCTTACGAGCAGTACTTC.

This clonotype has at least ten counts. The chain joins TRBV27 to TRBJ1-6; D uncertain. This CDR3 is 12 amino acids long. From germline, CDR1 is MNHEY and CDR2 SMNVEV (reference sequence). Trimming cost V 3 bases and J 6 bases, with 3 bases left between them. CDR3 sequence reads: CASSLSNSPLHF. The CDR3, as DNA: TGTGCCAGCAGTTTGTCTAATTCACCCCTCCACTTT.

In this sample, this clonotype turned up a few times. V is TRBV30 and J is TRBJ2-2; D is undetermined. Germline V gene data show CDR1 as GTSNPN and CDR2 as SVGIG (reference sequence). The germline V and J ends were trimmed by 0 bases and 1 base, with 6 bases remaining between them. The length of the CDR3 is 14 residues. The CDR3: CAWSVGRNTGELFF. Here the CDR3 DNA reads TGTGCCTGGAGTGTAGGCAGGAACACCGGGGAGCTGTTTTTT.

The chain couples TRBV30 to TRBJ2-7, with D possibly being TRBD1 (5 bases). V lost 1 base, J lost 0 bases, and 7 bases lay in between. From germline, CDR1 is GTSNPN and CDR2 SVGIG (reference sequence). CDR3 size: 13 residues. The CDR3 bases are TGTGCCTGGAGTGAGGGGCTCTCCTACGAGCAGTACTTC. This gives the protein CAWSEGLSYEQYF.

This clonotype was observed a few times. This chain joins TRBV6-1 and TRBJ1-1, with D perhaps TRBD1 (5 bases). This CDR3 region has 16 residues. Germline V gene lookup returns CDR1 MNHNS and CDR2 SASEGT. V was cut by 6 bases and J by 5 bases, with 22 bases left in between. The CDR3 nucleotides read TGTGCCAGCAGGGACCAGCGCCGGATTCCAGGGACTGAAGCTTTCTTT. This translates into CASRDQRRIPGTEAFF.

The chain links TRBV2 to TRBJ2-3; 7 bases match TRBD1. The CDR3 runs 12 residues. After removal of 6 bases from V and 8 bases from J, the junction contained 5 bases not matched to a gene. Germline V gene lookup returns CDR1 SNHLY and CDR2 FYNNEI. CDR3 in amino acids: CASRETGSTQYF. The CDR3, as DNA: TGTGCCAGCAGGGAGACAGGGAGTACGCAGTATTTT.

A word on this clonotype: A much larger clone sits a single nucleotide away, making a read error possible. J is TRBJ1-1 and V is TRBV5-8, with D uncertain. Per the germline V gene, CDR1 is SGHTS and CDR2 is YDEGEE. The CDR3 has 15 amino acids. The CDR3 region is CASSLDGPWTTEVFF. The CDR3 region has the DNA TGTGCCAGCAGCTTGGACGGGCCATGGACCACTGAAGTTTTCTTT.

The rearrangement links TRBV2 to TRBJ1-4, with D unclear. The CDR3 covers 12 residues. Germline V gene data show CDR1 as SNHLY and CDR2 as FYNNEI. Trimming took off 3 bases at V and 11 bases at J, with 10 bases between the two ends. The CDR3 nucleotides read TGTGCCAGCAGTGACCGATGGGGTAAACTGTTTTTT. This codes for CASSDRWGKLFF. Full variable domain (remainder filled in from reference TRBV2 and TRBJ1-4): EPEVTQTPSHQVTQMGQEVILRCVPISNHLYFYWYRQILGQKVEFLVSFYNNEISEKSEIFDDQFSVERPDGSNFTLKIRSTKLEDSAMYFCASSDRWGKLFFGSGTQLSVL.

V and J are TRBV6-1 and TRBJ1-6; D gene uncertain. The germline gives CDR1 MNHNS, CDR2 SASEGT. The CDR3 is made up of 13 amino acids. Trimming took off 6 bases at V and 9 bases at J, with 12 bases between the two ends. The CDR3 DNA reads as TGTGCCAGCAGGGTGATCTTGGCTTCACCCCTCCACTTT. Translation gives CASRVILASPLHF.

This clonotype showed up many times. The junction differs from germline at one of its ends, possibly a read error. The V gene is TRBV5-1, the J gene TRBJ2-1; unclear D gene. The CDR3 is 11 residues long. CDR1 is SGHRS and CDR2 is YFSETQ in the germline V gene. CDR3 in amino acids: CASSLVGEQFF. The CDR3 nucleotides read TGCGCCAGCAGTTTGGTCGGTGAGCAGTTCTTC.

Notes on this clonotype: This may stem from a read error, because a much larger clone lies one nucleotide away. The chain combines TRBV11-3 with TRBJ2-5; D unresolved. There are 14 residues in the CDR3. CDR1 SGHNT and CDR2 YENEEA come from the germline V gene. The V end lost 5 bases, the J end lost 5 bases, and 15 bases lay between the germline ends. CDR3 sequence: CASSPWDSRETQYF. The CDR3, as DNA: TGTGCCAGCAGCCCTTGGGATAGTCGGGAGACCCAGTACTTC.

This clonotype has a count of ten or more. The J gene is TRBJ2-7, the V gene TRBV11-2, with a weak D call TRBD1 (6 bases). V was clipped by 5 bases and J by 0 bases, with 14 bases between them. This CDR3 contains 15 residues. Germline V gene sequence: CDR1 SGHAT, CDR2 FQNNGV. Written as DNA, the CDR3 is TGTGCCAGCAGCCTGGGGGCCACTTACTCCTACGAGCAGTACTTC. Amino acids: CASSLGATYSYEQYF. Combining the CDR3 with reference TRBV11-2 and TRBJ2-7 gives the whole variable domain EAGVAQSPRYKIIEKRQSVAFWCNPISGHATLYWYQQILGQGPKLLIQFQNNGVVDDSQLPKDRFSAERLKGVDSTLKIQPAKLEDSAVYLCASSLGATYSYEQYFGPGTRLTVT.

This clonotype has just a few counts. This chain links TRBV4-3 with TRBJ1-1; maybe TRBD1 (6 bases). The CDR3 sequence is 16 residues long. Germline lookup yields CDR1 LGHNA and CDR2 YSLEER. The germline V and J ends were trimmed by 1 base and 5 bases, with 17 bases remaining between them. As DNA, the CDR3 is TGCGCCAGCAGCCAAGGGTTCGGGGGGGCGAGGACTGAAGCTTTCTTT. This encodes CASSQGFGGARTEAFF.

The chain employs TRBV7-9 and TRBJ1-1, with D possibly matching TRBD1 (5 bases). Per germline, CDR1 SEHNR and CDR2 FQNEAQ (reference sequence). This CDR3 has 14 amino acids. Trimming shortened V by 0 bases and J by 8 bases, and 13 bases separated the two germline ends. The CDR3 region has the DNA TGTGCCAGCAGCTTAGCGGGGGGAGATAGAGAAGCTTTCTTT. Translating it yields CASSLAGGDREAFF.

This clonotype has just a few counts. The chain recombines TRBV10-1 with TRBJ2-7, with 9 bases that match TRBD1. The V gene's germline CDR1 is WNHNN and CDR2 SYGVQD (reference sequence). The J segment lost 2 bases and the V segment lost 7 bases, leaving 9 bases of the junction unmatched. The CDR3 length is 15 residues. CDR3 protein: CASTDPGTGTYEQYF. The CDR3, as DNA: TGCGCCAGCACAGACCCCGGGACAGGGACCTACGAGCAGTACTTC.

The sample holds many counts of this clonotype. One end of the junction varies from germline; a read error may be responsible. V and J are TRBV11-3 and TRBJ2-7; tentatively, D is TRBD1 (6 bases). CDR3 length: 14 residues. CDR1 and CDR2 from the germline V gene are SGHNT and YENEEA. CDR3 coding DNA: TGTGCCAGCAGCCTAGACAGGATGGGTTGGGAGCAGTACTTC. This codes for CASSLDRMGWEQYF.

CDR3 DNA sequence: TGTGCCAGCAGTGTCGGGGCGGTGGCTTTCTTT. It translates to CASSVGAVAFF. The rearrangement links TRBV25-1 to TRBJ1-1, with D possibly being TRBD1 (5 bases). From germline, CDR1 is MGHDK and CDR2 SYGVNS. V dropped 4 bases and J dropped 11 bases, with 11 bases sitting between them. The CDR3 has 11 amino acids.

This clonotype was detected ten times or more. This chain joins TRBV10-2 and TRBJ1-2; D not resolved. The CDR3 runs to 11 residues. Trimming shortened V by 10 bases and J by 4 bases, and 10 bases separated the two germline ends. Germline assignment: CDR1 WSHSY and CDR2 SAAADI. In DNA form, the CDR3 reads TGCGCCATAGAGGCATCCTATGGCTACACCTTC. Translated, it gives CAIEASYGYTF.

This chain links TRBV10-3 with TRBJ2-7; D unclear. Germline V gene sequence: CDR1 ENHRY, CDR2 SYGVKD. The length of the CDR3 is 13 residues. The germline V and J ends were trimmed by 6 bases and 2 bases, with 11 bases remaining between them. CDR3 loop: CAISFGGTYEQYF. CDR3 bases: TGTGCCATCAGCTTTGGCGGAACCTACGAGCAGTACTTC.

CDR3 amino acids: CASSIWLGNTIYF. The CDR3, as DNA: TGTGCCAGTAGTATCTGGTTGGGAAACACCATATATTTT. V is TRBV19 and J is TRBJ1-3; D is uncertain. From germline, CDR1 is LNHDA and CDR2 SQIVND (reference sequence). The CDR3 covers 13 residues. Trimming took 3 bases from V and 4 from J, leaving 7 bases between them.

This clonotype turned up a few times. The V and J genes are TRBV6-4 and TRBJ1-6; D is ambiguous. Germline-derived CDR1 and CDR2 are MRHNA and SNTAGT. V was shortened by 6 bases and J by 6 bases, with 12 bases between the two germline ends. The CDR3 has 14 amino acids. The CDR3 spells CASRLGSSNSPLHF. CDR3 nucleotide sequence: TGTGCCAGCAGACTGGGGAGTTCTAATTCACCCCTCCACTTT.